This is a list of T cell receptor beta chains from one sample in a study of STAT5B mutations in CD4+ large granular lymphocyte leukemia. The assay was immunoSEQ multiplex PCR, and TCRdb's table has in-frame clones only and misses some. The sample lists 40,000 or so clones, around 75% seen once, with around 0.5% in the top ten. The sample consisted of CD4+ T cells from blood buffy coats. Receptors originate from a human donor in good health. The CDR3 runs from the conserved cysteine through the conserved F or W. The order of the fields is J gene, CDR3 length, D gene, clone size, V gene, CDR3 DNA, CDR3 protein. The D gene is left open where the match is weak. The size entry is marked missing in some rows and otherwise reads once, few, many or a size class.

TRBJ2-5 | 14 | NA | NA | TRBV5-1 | TGCGCCAGCAGCTTCGGGACACGTCAAGAGACCCAGTACTTC | CASSFGTRQETQYF
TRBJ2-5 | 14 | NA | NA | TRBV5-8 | TGTGCCAGCAGCTTAACCGGGACGAGGGAGACCCAGTACTTC | CASSLTGTRETQYF
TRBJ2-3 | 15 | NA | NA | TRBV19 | TGTGCCAGTAGTACCCCGGGGGCCGGGGAGGATACGCAGTATTTT | CASSTPGAGEDTQYF
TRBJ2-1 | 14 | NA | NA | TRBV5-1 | TGCGCCAGCAGCTTGGATGCAGTCTACAATGAGCAGTTCTTC | CASSLDAVYNEQFF
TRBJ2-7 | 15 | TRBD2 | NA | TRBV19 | TGTGCCAGTAGTACCCCGGGAGGGAGTTCCTACGAGCAGTACTTC | CASSTPGGSSYEQYF
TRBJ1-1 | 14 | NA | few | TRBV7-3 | TGTGCCAGCAGCTTAACGGGCAGGGTCACTGAAGCTTTCTTT | CASSLTGRVTEAFF
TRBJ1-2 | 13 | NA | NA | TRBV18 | TGTGCCAGCTCACCGAGGACGGACTATGGCTACACCTTC | CASSPRTDYGYTF
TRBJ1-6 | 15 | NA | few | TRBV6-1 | TGTGCCAGCAGTGAATTTACGACTGCAAATTCACCCCTCCACTTT | CASSEFTTANSPLHF
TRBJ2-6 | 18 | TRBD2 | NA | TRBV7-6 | TGTGCCAGCAGCTTGGGGACTAGCGGGAGTTCTGGGGCCAACGTCCTGACTTTC | CASSLGTSGSSGANVLTF
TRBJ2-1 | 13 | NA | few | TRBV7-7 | TGTGCTAGCAGCTTAGGAATGAACAATGAGCAGTTCTTC | CASSLGMNNEQFF
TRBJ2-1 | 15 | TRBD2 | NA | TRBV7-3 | TGTGCCAGCAGCTGGCTTCCGGGAGGCTACAATGAGCAGTTCTTC | CASSWLPGGYNEQFF
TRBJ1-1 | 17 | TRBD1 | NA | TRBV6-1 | TGTGCCAGCAGTGACCAGGGGGCGACGAGAATCGGGACTGAAGCTTTCTTT | CASSDQGATRIGTEAFF
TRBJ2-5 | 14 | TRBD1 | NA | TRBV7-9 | TGTGCCAGCAGCTTTGGGACAGGACAAGAGACCCAGTACTTC | CASSFGTGQETQYF
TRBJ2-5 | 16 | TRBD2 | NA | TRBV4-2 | TGTGCCAGCAGCCAAGATCCCGGCGGGGGGTCAGGGACCCAGTACTTC | CASSQDPGGGSGTQYF
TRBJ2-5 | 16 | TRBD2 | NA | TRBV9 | TGTGCCAGCAGCGGGGGGACTAGCGGGGGGAAAGAGACCCAGTACTTC | CASSGGTSGGKETQYF
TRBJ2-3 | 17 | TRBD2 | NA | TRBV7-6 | TGTGCCAGCAGTTCCGCTGGACTAGCGGAGGAGGGAGATACGCAGTATTTT | CASSSAGLAEEGDTQYF
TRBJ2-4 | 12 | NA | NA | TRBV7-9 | TGTGCCAGCAGCGCGACAGATAACATTCAGTACTTC | CASSATDNIQYF
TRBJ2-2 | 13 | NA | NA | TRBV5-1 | TGCGCCAGCACGTACCTAGCTTCTGGGGAGCTGTTTTTT | CASTYLASGELFF
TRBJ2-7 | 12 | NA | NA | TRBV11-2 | TGTGCCAGCAGCTTGCGGGGTGTCGCTCTGTACTTC | CASSLRGVALYF
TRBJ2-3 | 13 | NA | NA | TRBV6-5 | TGTGCCAGCGGATACCCCACCATGGATACGCAGTATTTT | CASGYPTMDTQYF
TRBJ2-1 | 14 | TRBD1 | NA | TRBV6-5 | TGTGCCAGCAGTAGGGGACAGGGGGAGAATGAGCAGTTCTTC | CASSRGQGENEQFF
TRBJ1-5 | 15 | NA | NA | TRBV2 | TGTGCCAGCAGGGCTTACAGGTTAAGCAATCAGCCCCAGCATTTT | CASRAYRLSNQPQHF
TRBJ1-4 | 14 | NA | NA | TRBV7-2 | TGTGCCAGCAGCTTAGGGGGGAGCAATGAAAAACTGTTTTTT | CASSLGGSNEKLFF
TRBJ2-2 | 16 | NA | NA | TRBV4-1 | TGCGCCAGCAGCCAAGAGGCAGATCCTAACACCGGGGAGCTGTTTTTT | CASSQEADPNTGELFF
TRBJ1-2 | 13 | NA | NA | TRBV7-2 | TGTGCCAGCAGCCCGGGGGGGGCCCCAGGCTACACCTTC | CASSPGGAPGYTF
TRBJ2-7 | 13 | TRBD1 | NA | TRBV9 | TGTGCCAGCAGCCCCCAGGGACAGACGGAGCAGTACTTC | CASSPQGQTEQYF
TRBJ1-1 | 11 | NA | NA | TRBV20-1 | TGCAGTGCTAGGGAGTTGACTGAAGCTTTCTTT | CSARELTEAFF
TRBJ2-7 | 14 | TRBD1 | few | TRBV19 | TGTGCCACTAAGGGGACAGGGGCTTTCTACGAGCAGTACTTC | CATKGTGAFYEQYF
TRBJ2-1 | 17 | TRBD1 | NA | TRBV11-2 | TGTGCCAGCAGCTTAGGATCTGGGACAGGGTCCTACAATGAGCAGTTCTTC | CASSLGSGTGSYNEQFF
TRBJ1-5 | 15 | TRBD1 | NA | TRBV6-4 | TGTGCCAGCAGTCCCCAGGGGGGAAGCAATCAGCCCCAGCATTTT | CASSPQGGSNQPQHF
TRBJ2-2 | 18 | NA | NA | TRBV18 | TGTGCCAGCTCACCATACCCCGGGCAGGGGCAGAACACCGGGGAGCTGTTTTTT | CASSPYPGQGQNTGELFF
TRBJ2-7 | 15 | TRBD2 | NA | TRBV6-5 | TGTGCCAGCAGTTACAGCGGGGCGAGCTCCTACGAGCAGTACTTC | CASSYSGASSYEQYF
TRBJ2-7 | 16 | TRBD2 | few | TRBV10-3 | TGTGCCATCAGTGAGTCGACTGGACTAGTGGTTTACGAGCAGTACTTC | CAISESTGLVVYEQYF
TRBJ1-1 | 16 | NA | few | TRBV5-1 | TGCGCCAGCAGCTTACTAACAGGGTTGGTGAGCACTGAAGCTTTCTTT | CASSLLTGLVSTEAFF
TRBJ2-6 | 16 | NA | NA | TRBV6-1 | TGTGCCAGCAGTGAAGAGGACAGCTCCGGGGCCAACGTCCTGACTTTC | CASSEEDSSGANVLTF
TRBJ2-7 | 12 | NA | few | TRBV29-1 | TGCAGCGTTCGGACACTGTCCTACGAGCAGTACTTC | CSVRTLSYEQYF
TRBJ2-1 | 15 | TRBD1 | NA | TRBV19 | TGTGCCAGTAGTATTGGACAGGGACCGTACAATGAGCAGTTCTTC | CASSIGQGPYNEQFF
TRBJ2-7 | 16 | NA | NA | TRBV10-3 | TGTGCCATCAGTGAGTCGAAGGGGGGGCGCCCCGACGAGCAGTACTTC | CAISESKGGRPDEQYF
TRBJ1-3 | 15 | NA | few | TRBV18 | TGTGCCAGCTCACCACCAGGGACACCAGGAAACACCATATATTTT | CASSPPGTPGNTIYF
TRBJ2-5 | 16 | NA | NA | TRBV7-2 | TGTGCCAGCAGCTTAGGGTCGAGGTCCTCCCATGAGACCCAGTACTTC | CASSLGSRSSHETQYF